A single sample is the source of the 8 T cell receptor beta chains below, sequenced in a study of early T cells in non-severe SARS-CoV-2 infection (dated by TCRdb to about 2021). The receptor library was made with 5' RACE. Reads for this sample came from a NextSeq 500. Starting from the raw public reads, TCRdb applied fastp trimming at Q25, assembled clones with MiXCR and retained in-frame beta chains. Each CDR3 protein gets just one entry, which takes the most common genes and DNA from the rows behind it. The sample table contains 75,000 to 90,000 distinct CDR3 sequences; only one count was recorded for less than 8% of them. Jointly, the top ten make up roughly 7.8% of the sample. The sample consisted of whole blood. The receptors were gathered from an adult who was a healthcare worker with PCR-confirmed SARS-CoV-2 infection or an uninfected control (not recorded which).

This clonotype came up a few times. This chain joins TRBV7-9 and TRBJ1-1, with TRBD1 matching 7 bases. Germline-derived CDR1 and CDR2 are SEHNR and FQNEAQ (reference sequence). This CDR3 comprises 14 residues. V was pared by 5 bases and J by 3 bases, with 6 bases of the junction left unmatched. CDR3 sequence reads: CASSQTGKDTEAFF. The CDR3 DNA reads as TGTGCCAGCAGCCAGACAGGGAAGGACACTGAAGCTTTCTTT.

This rearrangement joins TRBV12-3 or TRBV12-4 to TRBJ2-3; no reliable D call. The length of the CDR3 is 15 residues. Trimming took off 2 bases at V and 6 bases at J, with 15 bases between the two ends. The DNA of the CDR3 is TGTGCCAGCAGTTTAAGAGTACAGTTTAAGGATACGCAGTATTTT. Its protein product is CASSLRVQFKDTQYF.

This clonotype has at least ten counts. The V and J genes are TRBV11-2 and TRBJ2-5; D gene ambiguous. Germline values: CDR1 SGHAT, CDR2 FQNNGV. The CDR3 spans 16 residues. V was pared by 4 bases and J by 4 bases, with 19 bases between. CDR3: CASSSWSGLKGETQYF. In nucleotides, the CDR3 is TGTGCCAGCAGCTCCTGGTCCGGGTTGAAAGGAGAGACCCAGTACTTC.

This clonotype occurred a few times. The chain is built from TRBV7-9 and TRBJ2-7; D may be TRBD1 (5 bases). The CDR3 length is 14 residues. Trimming shortened V by 4 bases and J by 4 bases, and 14 bases separated the two germline ends. Germline CDR1 and CDR2: SEHNR and FQNEAQ (reference sequence). Here the CDR3 reads CASSSRQIFYEQYF. The CDR3 region has the DNA TGTGCCAGCAGCTCCCGACAGATTTTTTACGAGCAGTACTTC.

The table lists this clonotype with many counts. The chain uses TRBV20-1 and TRBJ1-5, with 8 bases identical to TRBD1. Trimming cost V 3 bases and J 10 bases; bases outside gene matches: 11. The CDR3 is 14 residues long. Per germline, CDR1 DFQATT and CDR2 SNEGSKA (reference sequence). The CDR3 region has the DNA TGCAGTGCTAGGGTCCACAGGGGGTTCGAACCCCAGCATTTT. Encoded protein: CSARVHRGFEPQHF.

This clonotype was seen ten or more times. This chain links TRBV29-1 with TRBJ1-1, with unresolved D. Trimming removed 7 bases at V and 1 base at J, with 7 bases between. CDR1 is SQVTM, CDR2 ANQGSEA, per germline. The CDR3 totals 11 residues. Written as DNA, the CDR3 is TGCAGCGGTGGACGGAACACTGAAGCTTTCTTT. Amino acids: CSGGRNTEAFF.

The rearrangement uses TRBV6-5 and TRBJ2-5; TRBD1 is a possible D gene (5 bases). Deletions cut 6 bases from V and 3 bases from J, with 14 bases between. The CDR3 covers 14 residues. Germline V gene sequence: CDR1 MNHEY, CDR2 SVGAGI. The DNA of the CDR3 is TGTGCCAGCAGGATCGGACACATAAAAGAGACCCAGTACTTC. Residues: CASRIGHIKETQYF.

The chain carries TRBV7-9 and TRBJ2-7; D uncertain. Germline CDR1 and CDR2: SEHNR and FQNEAQ (reference sequence). This CDR3 is built from 14 residues. V was clipped by 2 bases and J by 6 bases, with 14 bases between them. The CDR3 here is CASSLIGTGPEQYF. CDR3 nucleotide sequence: TGTGCCAGCAGCTTAATCGGTACGGGCCCCGAGCAGTACTTC.